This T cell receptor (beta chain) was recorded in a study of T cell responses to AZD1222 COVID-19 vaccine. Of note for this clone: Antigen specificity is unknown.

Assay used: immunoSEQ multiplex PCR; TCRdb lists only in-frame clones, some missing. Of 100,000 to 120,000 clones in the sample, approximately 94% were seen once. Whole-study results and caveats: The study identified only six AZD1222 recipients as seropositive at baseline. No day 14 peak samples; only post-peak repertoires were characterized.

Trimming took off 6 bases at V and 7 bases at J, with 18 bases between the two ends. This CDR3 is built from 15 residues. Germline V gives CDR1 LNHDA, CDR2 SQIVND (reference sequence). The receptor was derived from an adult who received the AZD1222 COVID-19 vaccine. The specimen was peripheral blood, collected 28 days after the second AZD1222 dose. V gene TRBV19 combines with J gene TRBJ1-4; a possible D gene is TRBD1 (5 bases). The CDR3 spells CASRPPGARVEKLFF. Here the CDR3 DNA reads TGTGCCAGTAGACCCCCCGGGGCCCGGGTTGAAAAACTGTTTTTT.